Presented here are 16 T cell receptor beta chains from one specimen sequenced in a study of blood T cell repertoires in COVID-19. Libraries were prepared by immunoSEQ multiplex PCR; TCRdb keeps only in-frame clonotypes and omits some of them. Of roughly 240,000 clones in the sample, 85% are singletons; the top ten hold 5.1%. The sequenced material came from peripheral blood. The receptors originated from a man aged 50-59 years with COVID-19, enrolled during active disease.

This chain links TRBV21-1 with TRBJ2-7; the DNA was not used to check the table's D call, TRBD1. TRBV21-1 is deemed a pseudogene. CDR3 length equals 16 residues. The DNA of the CDR3 is TGTGCCAGCAGCCAAAAACTGGACAGCTACCTCTACGAGCAGTACTTC. Amino acid sequence: CASSQKLDSYLYEQYF.

In this sample, this clone turned up a few times. The chain has TRBV7-2 and TRBJ2-1; weak D call: TRBD2 (5 bases). The CDR3 has 16 amino acids. V lost 4 bases, J lost 0 bases, and 13 bases lay in between. Germline lookup yields CDR1 SGHTA and CDR2 FQGNSA. The CDR3, as DNA: TGTGCCAGCAGCTCCGGACTGGTAAGCTCCTACAATGAGCAGTTCTTC. This sequence encodes CASSSGLVSSYNEQFF. The whole variable domain, remainder taken from reference TRBV7-2 and TRBJ2-1, is GAGVSQSPSNKVTEKGKDVELRCDPISGHTALYWYRQSLGQGLEFLIYFQGNSAPDKSGLPSDRFSAERTGGSVSTLTIQRTQQEDSAVYLCASSSGLVSSYNEQFFGPGTRLTVL.

The chain couples TRBV5-4 to TRBJ1-1; 10 bases are shared with TRBD1. CDR3 length equals 13 residues. Germline loops: CDR1 SGHNT, CDR2 YYREEE (reference sequence). J gave up 13 bases and V 5 bases, and 11 bases lay outside the gene matches. The CDR3 DNA sequence: TGTGCCAGCAGGCGTCCCGGGACAGGGGAGGGTTTCTTT. Translation: CASRRPGTGEGFF.

The V call is TRBV7-2, the J call TRBJ2-1, with 9 nucleotides matching TRBD2. The length of the CDR3 is 16 residues. J lost 6 bases, V lost 5 bases, and 11 bases had no gene match. Per the germline V gene, CDR1 is SGHTA and CDR2 is FQGNSA. The CDR3 reads CASSPLSRGGSNEQFF. The CDR3, as DNA: TGTGCCAGCAGCCCGCTTTCGCGGGGGGGCTCCAATGAGCAGTTCTTC.

The chain links TRBV7-2 to TRBJ2-7; 9 bases line up with TRBD1. The CDR3 sequence is 15 residues long. Germline CDR1 and CDR2: SGHTA and FQGNSA. V lost 1 base to trimming and J lost 9 bases; unmatched junction nucleotides: 10. DNA of the CDR3: TGTGCCAGCAGCTTAGTTTCCGGACAGGGGATCGGGCAGTACTTC. Translating gives CASSLVSGQGIGQYF.

The gene calls are TRBV18 and TRBJ1-4; a possible D gene is TRBD1 (6 bases). Germline V lookup: CDR1 KGHSH, CDR2 LQKENI. V gave up 4 bases and J gave up 8 bases, with 20 bases separating them. The CDR3 length is 16 residues. In nucleotides, the CDR3 is TGTGCCAGCTCACTTGGTGTACAGGGTAGAAGGGAAAAACTGTTTTTT. Protein product: CASSLGVQGRREKLFF.

This clone was observed once. The J gene is TRBJ1-3, the V gene TRBV5-4; tentative D call: TRBD1 (5 bases). The CDR3 totals 15 residues. V dropped 4 bases and J dropped 2 bases, with 13 bases sitting between them. Germline V gives CDR1 SGHNT, CDR2 YYREEE (reference sequence). DNA of the CDR3: TGTGCCAGCAGCCCTGAGGGAGGGGCTGGAAACACCATATATTTT. This gives the protein CASSPEGGAGNTIYF.

This clone appeared many times. The J gene is TRBJ2-1, the V gene TRBV9; the match to TRBD1 covers 9 bases. Germline CDR1 SGDLS, CDR2 YYNGEE. V dropped 3 bases and J dropped 7; count of bases not matched to a gene: 2. The CDR3 has 13 amino acids. Written as DNA, the CDR3 is TGTGCCAGCAGCGGGACAGGGGTGAATGAGCAGTTCTTC. It codes for CASSGTGVNEQFF. Filled out from reference TRBV9 and TRBJ2-1, the complete variable domain reads DSGVTQTPKHLITATGQRVTLRCSPRSGDLSVYWYQQSLDQGLQFLIQYYNGEERAKGNILERFSAQQFPDLHSELNLSSLELGDSALYFCASSGTGVNEQFFGPGTRLTVL.

This clone was counted once. The same CDR3 also results from other DNA sequences found in this sample. This chain connects TRBV24-1 to TRBJ2-5; TRBD1 aligns across 7 bases. Germline values: CDR1 KGHDR, CDR2 SFDVKD. CDR3 length: 15 amino acids. Germline trimming cut 0 bases from V and 1 base from J; bases unmatched to any gene: 1. The CDR3 sequence: CATSDLGTAQETQYF. The CDR3 DNA follows: TGTGCCACCAGTGATTTGGGGACAGCCCAAGAGACCCAGTACTTC.

Only one count was recorded for this clone. V usage is TRBV6-5 and J usage is TRBJ2-2; D gene uncertain. This CDR3 is built from 16 residues. CDR1 and CDR2 from the germline V gene are MNHEY and SVGAGI. The V gene lost 0 bases and the J gene lost 2 bases, with 10 bases spanning the gap. For the CDR3, the DNA is TGTGCCAGCAGTTACTCTTCTGAGATCAACACCGGGGAGCTGTTTTTT. Protein: CASSYSSEINTGELFF.

The V gene is TRBV3-1 (or the pseudogene TRBV3-2), the J gene TRBJ2-7; D is unclear. CDR3 size: 13 residues. CDR1 and CDR2 (germline): LGHDT, YNNKEL (reference sequence). Trimming shortened V by 4 bases and J by 7 bases, and 14 bases separated the two germline ends. The CDR3 DNA follows: TGTGCCAGCAGCCGACTCATGGGTCAAGAGCAGTACTTC. Amino acids: CASSRLMGQEQYF.

This rearrangement joins TRBV6-5 to TRBJ1-2; TRBD1 is a possible D gene (6 bases). V was trimmed by 1 base and J by 0 bases, leaving 12 bases between them. The CDR3 loop spans 16 amino acids. The germline gives CDR1 MNHEY, CDR2 SVGAGI. CDR3 in DNA: TGTGCCAGCAGTTACTTCACAGGGACTACTAACTATGGCTACACCTTC. Translation gives CASSYFTGTTNYGYTF.

The CDR3 is CASKGLEGETQYF. The CDR3 nucleotides are TGTGCCAGCAAAGGACTAGAAGGGGAGACCCAGTACTTC. This chain joins TRBV2 and TRBJ2-5; 7 bases line up with TRBD2. V lost 7 bases and J lost 5; bases outside the gene matches: 7. CDR1 SNHLY and CDR2 FYNNEI come from the germline V gene. The CDR3 is 13 amino acids.

The chain employs TRBV5-1 and TRBJ2-3, with 11 bases aligning to TRBD2. CDR1 and CDR2 (germline): SGHRS, YFSETQ. V trimming: 2 bases; J trimming: 1 base; junction bases outside the gene matches: 6. This CDR3 is built from 17 residues. The CDR3 reads CASSLGTSGLRTDTQYF. CDR3 DNA sequence: TGCGCCAGCAGCTTAGGGACTAGCGGACTACGCACAGATACGCAGTATTTT. The variable domain in full, with the rest retrieved from reference TRBV5-1 and TRBJ2-3, is KAGVTQTPRYLIKTRGQQVTLSCSPISGHRSVSWYQQTPGQGLQFLFEYFSETQRNKGNFPGRFSGRQFSNSRSEMNVSTLELGDSALYLCASSLGTSGLRTDTQYFGPGTRLTVL.

This clone was detected once. J is TRBJ1-1 and V is TRBV27; 8 bases line up with TRBD1. The germline CDR1 and CDR2 sequences are MNHEY and SMNVEV (reference sequence). The CDR3 runs 14 residues. V gave up 8 bases and J gave up 6 bases; unmatched junction bases: 11. The CDR3 here is CASRYRGSDPEAFF. CDR3 nucleotides: TGTGCCAGCCGTTACAGGGGGTCGGACCCTGAAGCTTTCTTT.

The rearrangement uses TRBV4-3 and TRBJ1-2, with 9 bases aligning to TRBD1. CDR3 length: 16 amino acids. Germline trimming cut 0 bases from V and 8 bases from J; bases unmatched to any gene: 10. The germline V gene has CDR1 LGHNA and CDR2 YSLEER. CDR3 DNA sequence: TGCGCCAGCAGCCAAGATCTAACAGGGGGCCTCGGGGGCTACACCTTC. It specifies CASSQDLTGGLGGYTF.